Listed below are T cell receptor beta chains from one sample, sequenced in a study of cytomegalovirus exposure and HLA in healthy donors. TCRdb's table, derived via immunoSEQ multiplex PCR, lists solely in-frame clones and lacks some. The sample includes 60,000 to 70,000 clones. Source material: PBMCs. The source is a boy younger than 18 in good health and CMV-seronegative. The CDR3 runs from the conserved cysteine through the conserved F or W. The order of the fields is V gene, CDR3 length, J gene, D gene, CDR3 DNA, CDR3 protein. A D gene is named only where the DNA matches it firmly.

v_gene: TRBV18; len: 20; j_gene: TRBJ2-3; d_gene: TRBD1; CDR3nt: TGTGCCAGCTCGCACACAGGGGGCGAGAAGGTCCTCTTAAGCACAGATACGCAGTATTTT; CDR3aa: CASSHTGGEKVLLSTDTQYF
v_gene: TRBV14; len: 14; j_gene: TRBJ2-7; d_gene: NA; CDR3nt: TGTGCCAGCAGCCTCGGGCAGGGAAGACACGAGCAGTACTTC; CDR3aa: CASSLGQGRHEQYF
v_gene: TRBV19; len: 14; j_gene: TRBJ2-7; d_gene: TRBD1; CDR3nt: TGTGCCAGTAGTCCGGGACAGGCGGTATCCGGGCAGTACTTC; CDR3aa: CASSPGQAVSGQYF
v_gene: TRBV7-2; len: 16; j_gene: TRBJ2-7; d_gene: TRBD2; CDR3nt: TGTGCCAGCAGGCCCCCTCGGCCTAGCGGGAGTGGCGAGCAGTACTTC; CDR3aa: CASRPPRPSGSGEQYF
v_gene: TRBV6-1; len: 14; j_gene: TRBJ2-7; d_gene: NA; CDR3nt: TGTGCCAGCACCCGGGAGTTGAGCTCCTACGAGCAGTACTTC; CDR3aa: CASTRELSSYEQYF
v_gene: TRBV10-1; len: 13; j_gene: TRBJ2-2; d_gene: NA; CDR3nt: TGCGCCAGCAGCGAGGGCCCCACCGGGGAGCTGTTTTTT; CDR3aa: CASSEGPTGELFF
v_gene: TRBV27; len: 17; j_gene: TRBJ2-1; d_gene: NA; CDR3nt: TGTGCCAGCAGTTCGCAGGGGGCAGCGGGATCCTACAATGAGCAGTTCTTC; CDR3aa: CASSSQGAAGSYNEQFF
v_gene: TRBV5-4; len: 13; j_gene: TRBJ2-7; d_gene: TRBD1; CDR3nt: TGTGCCAGCAGCACGGACAGGGGGTACGAGCAGTACTTC; CDR3aa: CASSTDRGYEQYF
v_gene: TRBV7-9; len: 14; j_gene: TRBJ1-2; d_gene: TRBD1; CDR3nt: TGTGCCAGCAGCTTAGAGGGGGCGGAGTATGGCTACACCTTC; CDR3aa: CASSLEGAEYGYTF
v_gene: TRBV5-6; len: 14; j_gene: TRBJ2-5; d_gene: NA; CDR3nt: TGTGCCAGCAGCTTGACCGGGGTCCCGGAGACCCAGTACTTC; CDR3aa: CASSLTGVPETQYF
v_gene: TRBV7-8; len: 14; j_gene: TRBJ2-7; d_gene: TRBD1; CDR3nt: TGTGCCAGCAGCAGCCGGACAGGGAAAGGGGAGCAGTACTTC; CDR3aa: CASSSRTGKGEQYF
v_gene: TRBV7-9; len: 13; j_gene: TRBJ1-2; d_gene: NA; CDR3nt: TGTGCCAGCAGTCGCTCGGGTGATAGGGGCTACACCTTC; CDR3aa: CASSRSGDRGYTF
v_gene: TRBV5-1; len: 22; j_gene: TRBJ2-6; d_gene: TRBD1; CDR3nt: TGCGCCAGCAGCTTTAACAGGGGGTTTTTCGGAATGAGGGGCTCTGGGGCCAACGTCCTGACTTTC; CDR3aa: CASSFNRGFFGMRGSGANVLTF
v_gene: TRBV27; len: 14; j_gene: TRBJ1-2; d_gene: TRBD1; CDR3nt: TGTGCCAGCAGTTTGGGACAGGGGGCGTGGGGCTACACCTTC; CDR3aa: CASSLGQGAWGYTF
v_gene: TRBV7-9; len: 14; j_gene: TRBJ2-3; d_gene: NA; CDR3nt: TGTGCCAGCAGCCGGGCACTAGTCGCAGATACGCAGTATTTT; CDR3aa: CASSRALVADTQYF
v_gene: TRBV19; len: 13; j_gene: TRBJ1-2; d_gene: TRBD1; CDR3nt: TGTGCCAGTAGCAAGACAGGGATCTATGGCTACACCTTC; CDR3aa: CASSKTGIYGYTF